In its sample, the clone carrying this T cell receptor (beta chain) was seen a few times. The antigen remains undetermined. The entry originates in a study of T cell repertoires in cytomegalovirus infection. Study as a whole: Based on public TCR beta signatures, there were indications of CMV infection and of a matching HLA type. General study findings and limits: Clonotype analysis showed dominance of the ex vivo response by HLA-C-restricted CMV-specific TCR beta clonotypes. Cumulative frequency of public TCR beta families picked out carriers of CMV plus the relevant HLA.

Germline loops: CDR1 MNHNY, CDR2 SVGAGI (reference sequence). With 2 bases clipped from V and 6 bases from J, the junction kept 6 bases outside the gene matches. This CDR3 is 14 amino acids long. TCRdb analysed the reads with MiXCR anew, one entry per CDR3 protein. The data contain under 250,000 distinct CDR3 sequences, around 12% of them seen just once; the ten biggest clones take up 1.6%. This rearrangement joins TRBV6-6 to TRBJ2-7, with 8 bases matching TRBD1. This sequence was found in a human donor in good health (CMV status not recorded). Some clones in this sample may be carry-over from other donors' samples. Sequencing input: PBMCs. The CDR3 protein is CASSYIQGASEQYF. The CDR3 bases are TGTGCCAGCAGTTACATCCAGGGGGCATCCGAGCAGTACTTC.